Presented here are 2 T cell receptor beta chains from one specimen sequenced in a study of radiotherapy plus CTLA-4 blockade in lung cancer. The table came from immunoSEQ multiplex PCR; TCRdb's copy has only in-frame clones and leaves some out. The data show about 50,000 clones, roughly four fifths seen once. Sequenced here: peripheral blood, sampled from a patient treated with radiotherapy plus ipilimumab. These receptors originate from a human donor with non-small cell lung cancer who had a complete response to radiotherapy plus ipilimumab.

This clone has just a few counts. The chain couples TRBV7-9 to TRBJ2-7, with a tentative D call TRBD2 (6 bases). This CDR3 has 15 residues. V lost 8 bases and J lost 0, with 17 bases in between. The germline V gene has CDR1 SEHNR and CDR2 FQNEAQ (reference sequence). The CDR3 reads CASVWDSDSSYEQYF. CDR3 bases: TGTGCCAGCGTCTGGGACTCCGATAGCTCCTACGAGCAGTACTTC.

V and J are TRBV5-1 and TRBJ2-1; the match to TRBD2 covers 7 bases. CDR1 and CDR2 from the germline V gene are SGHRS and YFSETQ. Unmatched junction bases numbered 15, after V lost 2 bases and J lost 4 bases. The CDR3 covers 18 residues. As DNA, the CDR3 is TGCGCCAGCAGCTTCAATTTCCCGGTGGCGGGGGTATACAATGAGCAGTTCTTC. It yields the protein CASSFNFPVAGVYNEQFF.